This T cell receptor beta chain was found in a study of CD8 T cell repertoires and HIV-1 epitope variants. About this clone: Its antigen remains unknown.

Method: immunoSEQ multiplex PCR; TCRdb's copy keeps in-frame clones and lacks some. Altogether about 5,000 clones are present, more than 55% being singletons, with the ten largest covering approximately 39%. The length of the CDR3 is 13 residues. V gave up 4 bases and J gave up 4 bases, with 11 bases separating them. CDR1 and CDR2 (germline): SGHDT, YYEEEE. The chain is built from TRBV5-6 and TRBJ1-2; a possible D gene is TRBD1 (6 bases). Sequencing was done on a sample of cultured CD8+ T cells derived from PBMCs. This TCR came from a male donor with HIV. This CDR3 reads CASSPGQTYGYTF. CDR3 bases: TGTGCCAGCAGCCCGGGACAAACCTATGGCTACACCTTC.